This TCR beta chain was recorded in a study of T cells after yellow fever vaccination. TCRdb processed the 5' RACE reads anew with MiXCR; each CDR3 protein has one entry. Among 250,000 to 350,000 distinct CDR3 sequences listed, 4% to 5.5% were seen once. This clonotype was counted many times. This TCR was recovered from a man aged 18-30 years who received the YFV17D yellow fever vaccine. Sample: PBMCs, taken 15 days after the yellow fever booster vaccination.

The CDR3 spells CASSLGTDRFF. Written as DNA, the CDR3 is TGTGCCAGCAGCTTGGGGACAGATCGGTTCTTC. The chain links TRBV11-2 to TRBJ2-1; TRBD1 aligns across 7 bases. Germline V CDR1 and CDR2: SGHAT, FQNNGV. CDR3 size: 11 residues. J lost 15 bases, V lost 3 bases, and 5 bases had no gene match.